The entry that follows covers one TCR beta chain sequence. Its target is unknown. The sample comes from a study of T cell responses to AZD1222 COVID-19 vaccine. For the study at large: Doses given second, at about 4 or about 12 weeks, were pooled.

Repertoires were generated with immunoSEQ multiplex PCR, while TCRdb's copy carries only in-frame clones and drops some. The repertoire consists of fewer than 120,000 clones, with about nine tenths occurring once and the leading ten covering roughly 7.8%. After removal of 5 bases from V and 4 bases from J, the junction contained 2 bases not matched to a gene. CDR1 and CDR2 (germline): SNHLY, FYNNEI. This CDR3 region has 13 residues. Findings and limits, study-wide: It should be noted that donors were predominantly white British and more often female, and clonal diversity was possibly underestimated.

The V call is TRBV2, the J call TRBJ2-5; 9 bases are shared with TRBD2. The TCR was taken from an adult in good health. Sequenced material: peripheral blood, taken on day 0 of AZD1222 vaccination. CDR3 sequence: CASSRLAAETQYF. CDR3 coding DNA: TGTGCCAGCAGTAGACTAGCGGCAGAGACCCAGTACTTC.